This TCR beta chain derives from a study of blood T cell repertoires in COVID-19. Germline CDR1 reads MGHRA; CDR2 reads YSYEKL. The CDR3 contains 16 residues. J was trimmed by 7 bases and V by 1 base; bases with no gene match: 7. TCRdb's copy holds only in-frame clones and misses some; the assay was immunoSEQ multiplex PCR. The sample lists roughly 500,000 clones, approximately 91% occurring once. This TCR derives from a woman aged 55-70 years who had recovered from COVID-19. Sequencing input: PBMCs or T cells enriched from blood (not recorded which). V usage is TRBV4-1 and J usage is TRBJ1-2; 12 bases are a match to TRBD1. CDR3 coding DNA: TGCGCCAGCAGCCAAGTGGGACAGGGGGCCGGGGGTGGCTACACCTTC. Translated: CASSQVGQGAGGGYTF.